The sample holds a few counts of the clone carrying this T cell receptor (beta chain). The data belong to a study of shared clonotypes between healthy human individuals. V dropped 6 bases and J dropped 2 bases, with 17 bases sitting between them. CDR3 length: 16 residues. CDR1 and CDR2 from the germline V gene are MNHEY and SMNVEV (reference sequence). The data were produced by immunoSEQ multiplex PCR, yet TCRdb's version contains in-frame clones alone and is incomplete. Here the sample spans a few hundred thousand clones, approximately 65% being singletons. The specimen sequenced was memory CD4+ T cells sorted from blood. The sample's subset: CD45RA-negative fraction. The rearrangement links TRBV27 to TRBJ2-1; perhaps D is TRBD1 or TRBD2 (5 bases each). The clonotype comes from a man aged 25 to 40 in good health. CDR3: CASSWLGGAAYNEQFF. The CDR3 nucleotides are TGTGCCAGCAGCTGGCTTGGGGGAGCGGCCTACAATGAGCAGTTCTTC.